This TCR beta chain was captured in a study of blood T cells in healthy people across ages. Findings and limits, study-wide: Correlation between TCR beta diversity and naive T cell percentage was strong. Older age coincided with a roughly linear decline in TCR beta diversity per million T cells.

With regard to this clonotype: Its specificity is unknown.

Per germline, CDR1 LNHNV and CDR2 YYDKDF (reference sequence). Trimming removed 0 bases at V and 10 bases at J, with 19 bases between. The CDR3 totals 15 residues. Then a second PCR, running about 7 to 11 cycles, was carried out with a sample-barcoded 5' primer and a J-beta primer mix. Each cDNA molecule carried a tag from a template-switch adaptor that contained 12 random nucleotides. In TCRdb, the 5' RACE reads were re-called with MiXCR into one record per CDR3 protein. The table lists 1.5 million or so distinct CDR3 sequences, under 55% of them singletons. The V gene is TRBV15, the J gene TRBJ2-7; D is possibly TRBD1 or TRBD2 (5 bases each). This sequence originates from a woman aged 18-29 years in good health. Input material: blood. The CDR3 sequence is CATSRDRGPVGTQYF. Here the CDR3 DNA reads TGTGCCACCAGCAGAGATCGGGGACCGGTGGGCACCCAGTACTTC.